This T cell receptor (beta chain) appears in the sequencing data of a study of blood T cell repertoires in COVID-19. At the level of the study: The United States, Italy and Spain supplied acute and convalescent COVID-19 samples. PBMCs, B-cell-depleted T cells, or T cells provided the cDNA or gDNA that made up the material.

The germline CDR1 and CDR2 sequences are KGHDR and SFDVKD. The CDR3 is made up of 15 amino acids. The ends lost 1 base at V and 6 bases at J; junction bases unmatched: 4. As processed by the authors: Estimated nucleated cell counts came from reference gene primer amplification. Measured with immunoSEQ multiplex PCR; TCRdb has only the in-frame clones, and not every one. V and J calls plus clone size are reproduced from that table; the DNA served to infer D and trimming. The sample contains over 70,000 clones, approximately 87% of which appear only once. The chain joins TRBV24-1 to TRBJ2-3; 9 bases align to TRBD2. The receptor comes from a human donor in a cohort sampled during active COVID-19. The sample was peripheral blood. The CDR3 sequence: CATSDFGGRGDTQYF. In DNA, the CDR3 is TGTGCCACCAGTGATTTCGGCGGGAGGGGGGATACGCAGTATTTT.